The 31 T cell receptor beta chains below all came from one sample that was sequenced in a study of cytomegalovirus exposure and HLA in healthy donors. The PCR had 60 Vbeta and 13 Jbeta primers. The table came from immunoSEQ multiplex PCR; TCRdb's copy has only in-frame clones and leaves some out. The table includes about 95,000 clones, around four fifths detected once. The sample was PBMCs. These receptors came from a woman aged 40 to 50 in good health and CMV-seropositive.

J is TRBJ2-5 and V is TRBV9; a weak D match, TRBD2 (5 bases). Trimming took off 1 base at V and 4 bases at J, with 14 bases between the two ends. CDR1 SGDLS and CDR2 YYNGEE come from the germline V gene. This CDR3 is 15 amino acids long. The CDR3 is CASSVRVQEVETQYF. CDR3 DNA: TGTGCCAGCAGCGTACGAGTGCAGGAGGTAGAGACCCAGTACTTC.

The V gene is TRBV6-5, the J gene TRBJ2-5, with D possibly being TRBD1 (6 bases). The V and J ends lost 4 bases and 2 bases respectively, with 17 bases between them. Germline V gene lookup returns CDR1 MNHEY and CDR2 SVGAGI. The CDR3 contains 16 residues. As DNA, the CDR3 is TGTGCCAGCAGTTTTACTCCCCGGACAGAACAAGAGACCCAGTACTTC. Protein product: CASSFTPRTEQETQYF.

This clone was picked up a small number of times. V usage is TRBV6-5 and J usage is TRBJ2-5; possible D gene TRBD2, 6 bases. Trimming shortened V by 6 bases and J by 2 bases, and 16 bases separated the two germline ends. CDR3 length equals 15 residues. The germline V gene encodes CDR1 MNHEY and CDR2 SVGAGI. The CDR3 is CASRAGVADQETQYF. CDR3 DNA: TGTGCCAGCAGGGCCGGGGTAGCGGATCAAGAGACCCAGTACTTC.

The chain couples TRBV7-2 to TRBJ1-2; TRBD1 aligns across 8 bases. The length of the CDR3 is 15 residues. The junction had 12 bases not matched to a gene; V was cut back by 4 bases and J by 8 bases. CDR1 SGHTA and CDR2 FQGNSA come from the germline V gene. CDR3 sequence: CASSSRTGIVGGYTF. Here the CDR3 DNA reads TGTGCCAGCAGCTCTCGGACAGGGATTGTCGGAGGCTACACCTTC.

V is TRBV27 and J is TRBJ2-7; 12 bases map to TRBD1. V shed 2 bases and J 7 bases; nucleotides not matched to a gene: 12. The CDR3 covers 17 residues. The germline V gene has CDR1 MNHEY and CDR2 SMNVEV (reference sequence). CDR3 sequence: CASSLEGAGQGAREQYF. CDR3 DNA: TGTGCCAGCAGTTTAGAAGGGGCGGGACAGGGGGCGCGGGAGCAGTACTTC.

This clone was detected a few times. This chain uses TRBV6-1 with TRBJ2-7, with 7 bases aligning to TRBD1. Germline V gene lookup returns CDR1 MNHNS and CDR2 SASEGT. The CDR3 runs 14 residues. V lost 2 bases, J lost 6 bases, and 7 bases stayed unmatched. The CDR3 is CASSENQDRAEQYF. CDR3 DNA: TGTGCCAGCAGTGAAAACCAAGACAGGGCCGAGCAGTACTTC.

The chain combines TRBV5-6 with TRBJ2-7, with 8 bases lining up with TRBD2. V gave up 0 bases and J gave up 4 bases; unmatched junction bases: 3. The CDR3 consists of 14 residues. Germline V gene lookup returns CDR1 SGHDT and CDR2 YYEEEE. CDR3 protein: CASSLAGGNYEQYF. The CDR3 DNA is TGTGCCAGCAGCTTGGCGGGAGGGAATTACGAGCAGTACTTC.

V is TRBV12-5 and J is TRBJ2-2; D might be TRBD1 (7 bases). Trimming cost V 1 base and J 2 bases, with 11 bases left between them. There are 16 residues in the CDR3. Germline V lookup: CDR1 LGHNT, CDR2 FRNRAP. The CDR3 reads CASGLGQGGNTGELFF. The CDR3 region has the DNA TGTGCTAGTGGTTTGGGCCAGGGGGGCAACACCGGGGAGCTGTTTTTT.

The chain employs TRBV2 and TRBJ1-2; 8 bases agree with TRBD1. The germline V gene has CDR1 SNHLY and CDR2 FYNNEI. This CDR3 is built from 15 residues. V shed 4 bases and J 3 bases; nucleotides not matched to a gene: 7. CDR3 nucleotides: TGTGCCAGCAGTGCCGACAGGGGCCTAGACTATGGCTACACCTTC. It translates to CASSADRGLDYGYTF.

Of note for this clone: An end of the junction differs from the germline gene, which may be a read error. The chain recombines TRBV5-1 with TRBJ2-7, with D tentatively TRBD2 (6 bases). The CDR3 runs to 16 residues. Germline CDR1 is SGHRS and CDR2 is YFSETQ. The CDR3 here is CASGLALGGGMKEQYF. CDR3 in DNA: TGCGCCAGCGGCTTGGCCTTAGGTGGAGGGATGAAGGAGCAGTACTTC.

The chain recombines TRBV25-1 with TRBJ2-1; TRBD2 aligns across 7 bases. J was trimmed by 15 bases and V by 2 bases; bases with no gene match: 10. Germline lookup yields CDR1 MGHDK and CDR2 SYGVNS. The CDR3 is made up of 13 amino acids. The CDR3 loop reads CASSETWTSQPFF. DNA for the CDR3: TGTGCCAGCAGTGAAACTTGGACTAGTCAGCCGTTCTTC. Combining the CDR3 with reference TRBV25-1 and TRBJ2-1 gives the whole variable domain EADIYQTPRYLVIGTGKKITLECSQTMGHDKMYWYQQDPGMELHLIHYSYGVNSTEKGDLSSESTVSRIRTEHFPLTLESARPSHTSQYLCASSETWTSQPFFGPGTRLTVL.

V is TRBV5-1 and J is TRBJ2-3; possibly TRBD2 for D (7 bases). CDR1 and CDR2 from the germline V gene are SGHRS and YFSETQ. Trimming cost V 0 bases and J 1 base, with 9 bases left between them. This CDR3 region has 15 residues. CDR3 sequence: CASSLEGGGTDTQYF. In DNA form, the CDR3 reads TGCGCCAGCAGCTTGGAAGGGGGGGGCACAGATACGCAGTATTTT.

The chain recombines TRBV6-5 with TRBJ2-7, with TRBD2 matching 9 bases. V shed 0 bases and J 2 bases; nucleotides not matched to a gene: 2. The length of the CDR3 is 15 residues. CDR1 MNHEY and CDR2 SVGAGI come from the germline V gene. This CDR3 reads CASSYSAGGAYEQYF. In DNA, the CDR3 is TGTGCCAGCAGTTACTCAGCGGGAGGAGCCTACGAGCAGTACTTC.

The chain is built from TRBV5-1 and TRBJ2-3, with TRBD2 as a possible D gene (5 bases). Looked up from germline, CDR1 is SGHRS and CDR2 is YFSETQ. The CDR3 consists of 15 residues. V dropped 4 bases and J dropped 3 bases, with 15 bases sitting between them. The CDR3 sequence is CASSGGGRETDTQYF. The CDR3 region has the DNA TGCGCCAGCAGCGGCGGAGGTCGGGAAACAGATACGCAGTATTTT.

The gene calls are TRBV29-1 and TRBJ2-3, with 12 nucleotides matching TRBD2. J gave up 6 bases and V 5 bases, and 6 bases lay outside the gene matches. CDR1 SQVTM and CDR2 ANQGSEA come from the germline V gene. The CDR3 is made up of 14 amino acids. CDR3 sequence (DNA): TGCAGCGTTAGAACCGGGACTAGCGGGGATACGCAGTATTTT. Amino acids: CSVRTGTSGDTQYF.

The CDR3 loop reads CASSSASGETQYF. As DNA, the CDR3 is TGTGCCAGCAGCTCTGCTAGCGGTGAGACCCAGTACTTC. J is TRBJ2-5 and V is TRBV5-6; 7 bases are a match to TRBD2. V gave up 3 bases and J gave up 5 bases; unmatched junction bases: 4. The germline gives CDR1 SGHDT, CDR2 YYEEEE. CDR3 length: 13 residues.

The CDR3 region has the DNA TGCAGCTCCTACAGGGTTTCAAACACTGAAGCTTTCTTT. Translation: CSSYRVSNTEAFF. V usage is TRBV29-1 and J usage is TRBJ1-1; the D gene is possibly TRBD1 (6 bases). Germline assignment: CDR1 SQVTM and CDR2 ANQGSEA. Trimming removed 8 bases at V and 2 bases at J, with 15 bases between. This CDR3 is built from 13 residues.

This chain uses TRBV19 with TRBJ1-1; the D gene is possibly TRBD1 (5 bases). V lost 6 bases and J 2 bases, leaving 16 bases between the germline ends. Germline lookup yields CDR1 LNHDA and CDR2 SQIVND (reference sequence). The CDR3 is 15 residues long. CDR3 sequence (DNA): TGTGCCAGTAGGGATGGGGGGATTGAAAACACTGAAGCTTTCTTT. Translation: CASRDGGIENTEAFF.

The chain combines TRBV11-2 with TRBJ2-7, with 8 bases identical to TRBD2. CDR3 length: 14 amino acids. Germline values: CDR1 SGHAT, CDR2 FQNNGV. Losses at the gene ends were 7 bases for V and 7 bases for J; bases not matched to a gene: 12. The CDR3 is CASNLAGLGGEQYF. Written as DNA, the CDR3 is TGTGCCAGCAACCTAGCGGGTTTGGGGGGTGAGCAGTACTTC.

The chain employs TRBV18 and TRBJ1-4; no definite D call. The V end lost 2 bases, the J end lost 5 bases, and 15 bases lay between the germline ends. The CDR3 spans 16 residues. Germline V gene data show CDR1 as KGHSH and CDR2 as LQKENI. CDR3 sequence reads: CASSPSSGVGNEKLFF. CDR3 coding DNA: TGTGCCAGCTCACCAAGTAGCGGTGTGGGAAATGAAAAACTGTTTTTT.

This sequence joins TRBV2 and TRBJ1-3, with 7 bases identical to TRBD1. This CDR3 is 14 amino acids long. Germline V lookup: CDR1 SNHLY, CDR2 FYNNEI. The ends lost 2 bases at V and 4 bases at J; junction bases unmatched: 2. The CDR3 sequence: CASSETGEGNTIYF. The CDR3 nucleotides read TGTGCCAGCAGTGAAACAGGGGAAGGAAACACCATATATTTT.

This clone was counted between two and nine times. The chain uses TRBV10-3 and TRBJ2-5; 7 nucleotides agree with TRBD2. The last part of the DNA fits TRBJ2-7 better; the J call may be wrong. Germline V gene sequence: CDR1 ENHRY, CDR2 SYGVKD. The CDR3 length is 13 residues. The CDR3 DNA reads as TGTGCCATCAGGCGGGAGAGAACCTACGAGCAGTACTTC. This gives the protein CAIRRERTYEQYF.

The V call is TRBV11-2, the J call TRBJ1-2; maybe TRBD1 (6 bases). With 5 bases removed from V and 4 bases from J, the gap between germline ends came to 26 bases. Germline CDR1 and CDR2: SGHAT and FQNNGV. The CDR3 runs 18 residues. CDR3 protein: CASSHLRGHRDAIYGYTF. CDR3 nucleotide sequence: TGTGCCAGCAGCCATCTCCGAGGTCACAGGGATGCAATCTATGGCTACACCTTC.

The chain uses TRBV7-9 and TRBJ1-5; 7 positions match TRBD1. This CDR3 is 17 amino acids long. Germline V gives CDR1 SEHNR, CDR2 FQNEAQ (reference sequence). The J segment lost 2 bases and the V segment lost 3 bases, leaving 10 bases of the junction unmatched. The CDR3 loop reads CASSFGRQGGGNQPQHF. The CDR3 region has the DNA TGTGCCAGCAGCTTTGGCCGACAGGGTGGGGGCAATCAGCCCCAGCATTTT. Looking up the rest from reference TRBV7-9 and TRBJ1-5 gives the full variable domain: DTGVSQNPRHKITKRGQNVTFRCDPISEHNRLYWYRQTLGQGPEFLTYFQNEAQLEKSRLLSDRFSAERPKGSFSTLEIQRTEQGDSAMYLCASSFGRQGGGNQPQHFGDGTRLSIL.

V is TRBV4-1 and J is TRBJ2-7; D possibly corresponds to TRBD2 (6 bases). Germline V gives CDR1 MGHRA, CDR2 YSYEKL. The CDR3 spans 14 residues. The ends were cut back, 4 bases at V and 1 base at J, with 11 bases in the middle. CDR3 loop: CASSPGGTSYEQYF. The DNA of the CDR3 is TGCGCCAGCAGCCCCGGCGGGACGTCCTACGAGCAGTACTTC.

The chain has TRBV2 and TRBJ2-1; D unresolved. The CDR3 length is 13 residues. CDR1 and CDR2 (germline): SNHLY, FYNNEI. Between the trimmed V and J ends, which lost 6 bases and 6 bases, there was a span of 12 bases. CDR3 in amino acids: CASRKGVPNEQFF. The CDR3 bases are TGTGCCAGCAGAAAAGGAGTTCCCAATGAGCAGTTCTTC.

J is TRBJ2-5 and V is TRBV27; 7 bases line up with TRBD2. V was pared by 3 bases and J by 8 bases, with 6 bases of the junction left unmatched. CDR3 length equals 13 residues. CDR1 and CDR2 (germline): MNHEY, SMNVEV (reference sequence). Written as DNA, the CDR3 is TGTGCCAGCAGTTTTTCTAGCGGCTTAACCCAGTACTTC. Its protein is CASSFSSGLTQYF.

This clone has only one observation. The chain joins TRBV6-4 to TRBJ2-5, with 10 bases that match TRBD2. The CDR3 covers 20 residues. V gave up 4 bases and J gave up 2 bases; unmatched junction bases: 19. The germline CDR1 and CDR2 sequences are MRHNA and SNTAGT. The CDR3 region has the DNA TGTGCCAGCAGTGGGGGACCCCTCAGGGGCCTAGCGGGAGAGCAAGAGACCCAGTACTTC. It specifies CASSGGPLRGLAGEQETQYF.

The chain employs TRBV7-2 and TRBJ1-1, with D possibly being TRBD1 (6 bases). Germline V gene data show CDR1 as SGHTA and CDR2 as FQGNSA. The CDR3 totals 16 residues. The ends were cut back, 3 bases at V and 2 bases at J, with 16 bases in the middle. CDR3 bases: TGTGCCAGCAGCTTGCCCTTGGACAGCCATAACACTGAAGCTTTCTTT. Protein sequence: CASSLPLDSHNTEAFF. The variable domain in full, with the rest retrieved from reference TRBV7-2 and TRBJ1-1, is GAGVSQSPSNKVTEKGKDVELRCDPISGHTALYWYRQSLGQGLEFLIYFQGNSAPDKSGLPSDRFSAERTGGSVSTLTIQRTQQEDSAVYLCASSLPLDSHNTEAFFGQGTRLTVV.

The J gene is TRBJ2-7, the V gene TRBV11-2; 8 bases line up with TRBD2. The CDR3 length is 16 residues. In germline, CDR1 is SGHAT, CDR2 FQNNGV. Unmatched junction bases numbered 16, after V lost 5 bases and J lost 7 bases. The CDR3 coding sequence is TGTGCCAGCAGCCGCCTTACTAGCGGCCGATTTGGAGAGCAGTACTTC. This translates into CASSRLTSGRFGEQYF.

The chain has TRBV5-1 and TRBJ1-6; TRBD1 matches 7 bases. Germline CDR1 is SGHRS and CDR2 is YFSETQ. Trimming took 0 bases from V and 6 from J; bases not matched to a gene: 6. There are 16 residues in the CDR3. Here the CDR3 reads CASSLEARGLNSPLHF. The CDR3 coding sequence is TGCGCCAGCAGCTTGGAGGCTAGGGGGCTTAATTCACCCCTCCACTTT.